These 30 T cell receptor beta chains came from one sample sequenced in a study of Tregs in tolerant kidney transplant recipients (dated by TCRdb to between 2018 and 2020). Receptor libraries were prepared by the immunoSEQ multiplex PCR assay. The source is immuneACCESS, and TCRdb retained only in-frame sequences with V and J called. Part of the clones is not carried over; for the studies checked, unresolved V genes explain less than half of this, and the remainder is unexplained. For this sample the table gives about 78,000 clones, of which about 91% were detected only once. The ten largest account for approximately 0.35% of the sample. The label giving this sample's time point can be read as: blood sample drawn before combined kidney and bone marrow transplant. The specimen was Tregs from blood, collected before the transplant. These receptors were obtained from a human donor who received a combined kidney and bone marrow transplant.

To note about this clone: One junction end does not reproduce the germline sequence, and a read error may be involved. V and J are TRBV5-1 and TRBJ2-5, with TRBD2 matching 8 bases. This CDR3 contains 15 residues. Germline V gene data show CDR1 as SGHRS and CDR2 as YFSETQ. CDR3 residues: CASSLALAGQGTQYF. The DNA for the CDR3 is TGCGCCAGCAGCTTGGCTCTAGCGGGTCAAGGGACCCAGTACTTC.

This clone was found once. The chain is built from TRBV18 and TRBJ2-7, with D unresolved. Germline assignment: CDR1 KGHSH and CDR2 LQKENI. Trimming left V 4 bases short and J 2 bases short, with 9 bases between. The CDR3 runs 13 residues. The CDR3 is CASSQRDTYEQYF. In DNA, the CDR3 is TGTGCCAGCTCACAACGTGACACCTACGAGCAGTACTTC.

CDR3 DNA sequence: TGTGCCAGCAGTTTGCAAAAAGAGGCCGGGGAGCTGTTTTTT. Amino acids: CASSLQKEAGELFF. This sequence joins TRBV27 and TRBJ2-2; no clear D. There are 14 residues in the CDR3. The V end was cut by 3 bases, the J end by 6 bases, with 11 bases between. Germline V CDR1 and CDR2: MNHEY, SMNVEV (reference sequence).

This rearrangement joins TRBV7-2 to TRBJ2-7; no firm D call. Trimming pared 2 bases from V and 2 bases from J, leaving 4 bases between. This CDR3 has 12 amino acids. The germline V gene has CDR1 SGHTA and CDR2 FQGNSA. CDR3 amino acids: CASSLYTYEQYF. DNA for the CDR3: TGTGCCAGCAGCTTATACACCTACGAGCAGTACTTC.

The genes are TRBV25-1 and TRBJ2-7, with D possibly matching TRBD1 (6 bases). Between the trimmed V and J ends, which lost 7 bases and 6 bases, there was a span of 13 bases. Germline lookup yields CDR1 MGHDK and CDR2 SYGVNS. This CDR3 comprises 12 residues. CDR3 DNA sequence: TGTGCCAGCATCGACAGGTTTCGCGAGCAGTACTTC. Residues: CASIDRFREQYF.

V and J are TRBV4-3 and TRBJ2-1; TRBD2 agrees at 7 bases. The CDR3 contains 17 residues. From germline, CDR1 is LGHNA and CDR2 YSLEER. The V gene end was trimmed by 0 bases and the J gene end by 1 base; junction bases not matched to a gene: 6. The CDR3 DNA reads TGCGCCAGCAGCCAAGAACGCCTAGCGGCGTCCTACAATGAGCAGTTCTTC. Amino acid sequence: CASSQERLAASYNEQFF.

V gene TRBV9 combines with J gene TRBJ1-1, with D unclear. V lost 0 bases to trimming and J lost 3 bases, with 9 bases between them. Germline V gives CDR1 SGDLS, CDR2 YYNGEE. The length of the CDR3 is 14 residues. The DNA for the CDR3 is TGTGCCAGCAGCGTAGCGGAGAGGTACACTGAAGCTTTCTTT. Translated: CASSVAERYTEAFF. The whole variable domain, remainder taken from reference TRBV9 and TRBJ1-1, is DSGVTQTPKHLITATGQRVTLRCSPRSGDLSVYWYQQSLDQGLQFLIQYYNGEERAKGNILERFSAQQFPDLHSELNLSSLELGDSALYFCASSVAERYTEAFFGQGTRLTVV.

V gene TRBV7-2 combines with J gene TRBJ1-1, with a possible D match to TRBD1 (6 bases). V gave up 4 bases and J gave up 1 base, with 10 bases separating them. From germline, CDR1 is SGHTA and CDR2 FQGNSA. The CDR3 sequence is 14 residues long. Here the CDR3 reads CASSSRGGNTEAFF. The DNA of the CDR3 is TGTGCCAGCAGCTCCAGGGGTGGGAACACTGAAGCTTTCTTT.

V usage is TRBV6-1 and J usage is TRBJ1-2; TRBD1 is a possible D gene (6 bases). The CDR3 runs to 13 residues. V lost 5 bases to trimming and J lost 2 bases, with 9 bases between them. CDR1 MNHNS and CDR2 SASEGT come from the germline V gene. CDR3: CASSPQGNYGYTF. CDR3 DNA sequence: TGTGCCAGCAGTCCACAGGGAAACTATGGCTACACCTTC.

This CDR3 reads CASSRGLAGNYEQYF. The CDR3 DNA is TGTGCCAGCAGCCGGGGACTAGCGGGGAACTACGAGCAGTACTTC. The genes are TRBV28 and TRBJ2-7, with 13 nucleotides matching TRBD2. Germline CDR1 reads MDHEN; CDR2 reads SYDVKM. Trimming cost V 6 bases and J 3 bases; bases outside gene matches: 5. CDR3 length: 15 residues. Variable domain in full (rest from reference TRBV28 and TRBJ2-7): DVKVTQSSRYLVKRTGEKVFLECVQDMDHENMFWYRQDPGLGLRLIYFSYDVKMKEKGDIPEGYSVSREKKERFSLILESASTNQTSMYLCASSRGLAGNYEQYFGPGTRLTVT.

The chain has TRBV9 and TRBJ2-3; D gene uncertain. This CDR3 has 14 amino acids. Germline V lookup: CDR1 SGDLS, CDR2 YYNGEE. Between the trimmed V and J ends, which lost 0 bases and 1 base, there was a span of 6 bases. The CDR3 nucleotides read TGTGCCAGCAGCGTAGGGCCCGGCACAGATACGCAGTATTTT. Protein: CASSVGPGTDTQYF. Looking up the rest from reference TRBV9 and TRBJ2-3 gives the full variable domain: DSGVTQTPKHLITATGQRVTLRCSPRSGDLSVYWYQQSLDQGLQFLIQYYNGEERAKGNILERFSAQQFPDLHSELNLSSLELGDSALYFCASSVGPGTDTQYFGPGTRLTVL.

The chain uses TRBV27 and TRBJ2-7; TRBD1 matches at 9 bases. This CDR3 spans 14 amino acids. V was clipped by 6 bases and J by 6 bases; unmatched bases: 9. The germline V gene has CDR1 MNHEY and CDR2 SMNVEV (reference sequence). The CDR3 region is CASRPGTGSLEQYF. The CDR3 DNA reads TGTGCCAGCAGACCTGGGACAGGGAGTCTCGAGCAGTACTTC.

V and J are TRBV18 and TRBJ1-6; D may be TRBD1 (5 bases). Per germline, CDR1 KGHSH and CDR2 LQKENI. With 6 bases removed from V and 3 bases from J, the gap between germline ends came to 18 bases. The CDR3 is made up of 17 amino acids. CDR3 in DNA: TGTGCCAGCTCTCAAAGAAGCGGGGGAAACTATAATTCACCCCTCCACTTT. Encoded protein: CASSQRSGGNYNSPLHF.

The chain couples TRBV4-3 to TRBJ2-3, with D unresolved. This CDR3 spans 14 amino acids. Trimming took off 0 bases at V and 11 bases at J, with 15 bases between the two ends. CDR1 LGHNA and CDR2 YSLEER come from the germline V gene. The chain's CDR3 is CASSQDHRTLGQYF. The CDR3 nucleotides read TGCGCCAGCAGCCAAGATCATCGGACCCTCGGGCAGTATTTT.

This chain connects TRBV6-5 to TRBJ2-1; no firm D call. Germline V gene lookup returns CDR1 MNHEY and CDR2 SVGAGI. Between the trimmed V and J ends, which lost 0 bases and 7 bases, there was a span of 13 bases. This CDR3 comprises 15 residues. CDR3 residues: CASSYSGSGANEQFF. The CDR3 nucleotides are TGTGCCAGCAGTTACTCAGGGTCAGGAGCGAATGAGCAGTTCTTC.

The gene calls are TRBV10-3 and TRBJ2-7; possibly TRBD1 for D (6 bases). Germline V lookup: CDR1 ENHRY, CDR2 SYGVKD. CDR3 length: 12 residues. V was trimmed by 10 bases and J by 2 bases, leaving 12 bases between them. The CDR3 DNA reads as TGTGCCACCGGACAGATTACCTACGAGCAGTACTTC. It codes for CATGQITYEQYF.

This chain connects TRBV7-9 to TRBJ2-7; D is ambiguous. This CDR3 contains 13 residues. V dropped 3 bases and J dropped 6 bases, with 12 bases sitting between them. Germline-derived CDR1 and CDR2 are SEHNR and FQNEAQ (reference sequence). CDR3 sequence (DNA): TGTGCCAGCAGCTTGGAGAAGAAGGGCGAGCAGTACTTC. Protein: CASSLEKKGEQYF.

This chain links TRBV5-1 with TRBJ2-5; 7 nucleotides match TRBD2. Germline CDR1 and CDR2: SGHRS and YFSETQ. Trimming cost V 6 bases and J 5 bases; bases outside gene matches: 10. The CDR3 consists of 14 residues. CDR3: CASTKREIWETQYF. CDR3 nucleotide sequence: TGCGCCAGCACGAAGCGGGAAATCTGGGAGACCCAGTACTTC.

The V gene is TRBV7-8, the J gene TRBJ2-1; D gene uncertain. The CDR3 has 16 amino acids. V gave up 5 bases and J gave up 9 bases, with 23 bases separating them. The germline gives CDR1 SGHVS, CDR2 FQNEAQ. The CDR3 reads CASSRRPENTLGEQFF. The CDR3 DNA reads as TGTGCCAGCAGCCGCCGGCCCGAGAATACCTTGGGTGAGCAGTTCTTC.

The V call is TRBV19, the J call TRBJ2-1, with TRBD2 as a possible D gene (6 bases). CDR1 is LNHDA and CDR2 is SQIVND in the germline V gene (reference sequence). This CDR3 spans 15 amino acids. V lost 4 bases, J lost 2 bases, and 12 bases lay in between. The CDR3 protein is CASSTETGAYNEQFF. CDR3 sequence (DNA): TGTGCCAGTAGTACTGAGACGGGGGCCTACAATGAGCAGTTCTTC.

The chain has TRBV5-8 and TRBJ2-7; unclear D gene. The germline gives CDR1 SGHTS, CDR2 YDEGEE. The V end was cut by 4 bases, the J end by 2 bases, with 4 bases between. There are 11 residues in the CDR3. CDR3 amino acids: CASSPPYEQYF. The CDR3 DNA follows: TGTGCCAGCAGCCCTCCCTACGAGCAGTACTTC.

The chain couples TRBV29-1 to TRBJ1-5; D remains ambiguous. The germline V and J ends were trimmed by 6 bases and 2 bases, with 8 bases remaining between them. The CDR3 is 12 residues long. Germline V gene sequence: CDR1 SQVTM, CDR2 ANQGSEA. CDR3 coding DNA: TGCAGCGTATCCAAGGGCAATCAGCCCCAGCATTTT. This gives the protein CSVSKGNQPQHF.

The chain carries TRBV6-5 and TRBJ2-3; D ambiguous. Germline V lookup: CDR1 MNHEY, CDR2 SVGAGI. The CDR3 extends over 13 amino acids. V shed 3 bases and J shed 5 bases, with 9 bases lying between them. The CDR3 loop is CASSYMRRDTQYF. CDR3 nucleotide sequence: TGTGCCAGCAGTTATATGAGAAGAGATACGCAGTATTTT.

The chain is built from TRBV7-2 and TRBJ2-2; either TRBD1 or TRBD2 may fit D (6 bases each). Trimming stripped 7 bases from V and 4 bases from J, with 16 bases between. The CDR3 runs to 15 residues. The germline V gene encodes CDR1 SGHTA and CDR2 FQGNSA. CDR3 DNA sequence: TGTGCCAGCAACCCGTGGGGGGCCGGCACCGGGGAGCTGTTTTTT. Translation: CASNPWGAGTGELFF.

V and J are TRBV10-3 and TRBJ2-1; D is possibly TRBD2 (6 bases). The V end lost 6 bases, the J end lost 6 bases, and 18 bases lay between the germline ends. This CDR3 spans 15 amino acids. Per the germline V gene, CDR1 is ENHRY and CDR2 is SYGVKD. CDR3 coding DNA: TGTGCCATCAGCCCGATCGGCGGGACCTCCAATGAGCAGTTCTTC. It codes for CAISPIGGTSNEQFF.

The chain carries TRBV2 and TRBJ2-5; 11 nucleotides align to TRBD1. This CDR3 spans 14 amino acids. Germline assignment: CDR1 SNHLY and CDR2 FYNNEI. The ends lost 6 bases at V and 4 bases at J; junction bases unmatched: 4. As DNA, the CDR3 is TGTGCCAGCAGAGCCGGGACAGGGGGAGAGACCCAGTACTTC. It translates to CASRAGTGGETQYF.

The chain joins TRBV18 to TRBJ1-5, with 7 bases aligning to TRBD1. The CDR3 extends over 17 amino acids. Germline V gene lookup returns CDR1 KGHSH and CDR2 LQKENI. Trimming at V came to 6 bases and at J to 4 bases, leaving 15 bases not matched to a gene. In DNA form, the CDR3 reads TGTGCCAGCTCGCTACAGGGGACTAGGGGAGCAAATCAGCCCCAGCATTTT. Translated, it gives CASSLQGTRGANQPQHF.

This sequence joins TRBV14 and TRBJ2-2, with D tentatively TRBD1 (5 bases). The germline CDR1 and CDR2 sequences are SGHDN and FVKESK. The CDR3 spans 16 residues. V was shortened by 4 bases and J by 0 bases, with 12 bases between the two germline ends. CDR3: CASSRSGHTNTGELFF. The DNA of the CDR3 is TGTGCCAGCAGCCGCTCAGGACATACGAACACCGGGGAGCTGTTTTTT.

The chain carries TRBV5-1 and TRBJ1-4; 7 bases align to TRBD1. Unmatched junction bases numbered 1, after V lost 2 bases and J lost 6 bases. This CDR3 is 13 amino acids long. Germline-derived CDR1 and CDR2 are SGHRS and YFSETQ. CDR3 DNA sequence: TGCGCCAGCAGCTTTACAGGGGATGAAAAACTGTTTTTT. Protein sequence: CASSFTGDEKLFF.

The chain combines TRBV27 with TRBJ2-3; 15 bases line up with TRBD2. Germline lookup yields CDR1 MNHEY and CDR2 SMNVEV (reference sequence). The length of the CDR3 is 19 residues. V lost 5 bases and J lost 5; bases outside the gene matches: 14. The CDR3: CASSSRTSGRAGRRDTQYF. The CDR3 nucleotides read TGTGCCAGCAGTAGCCGGACTAGCGGGAGGGCCGGAAGAAGAGATACGCAGTATTTT.